Each of the 10 T cell receptor beta chains below was sequenced from the same sample in a study of early T cells in non-severe SARS-CoV-2 infection. TCRdb re-analysed the 5' RACE reads in MiXCR, keeping a single row per CDR3 protein. The repertoire has 68,000 or so distinct CDR3 sequences, 10% to 15% of them found once; the top ten carry less than 6%. Sequencing was performed on whole blood. All receptors derive from an adult who was a healthcare worker with PCR-confirmed SARS-CoV-2 infection or an uninfected control (not recorded which).

This clonotype appeared a few times. The J gene is TRBJ2-7, the V gene TRBV29-1; a possible D gene is TRBD1 (6 bases). Germline V gene data show CDR1 as SQVTM and CDR2 as ANQGSEA. There are 14 residues in the CDR3. Trimming took 3 bases from V and 2 from J, leaving 14 bases between them. The CDR3 loop is CSVEVRGLPYEQYF. CDR3 DNA: TGCAGCGTTGAGGTCAGGGGCCTCCCCTACGAGCAGTACTTC.

This clonotype was detected many times. The chain has TRBV14 and TRBJ2-3, with a weak D call TRBD1 (6 bases). The CDR3 runs 12 residues. Trimming took 1 base from V and 10 from J, leaving 9 bases between them. Germline V gene data show CDR1 as SGHDN and CDR2 as FVKESK. The chain's CDR3 is CASSQAWGPQYF. Here the CDR3 DNA reads TGTGCCAGCAGCCAAGCATGGGGGCCGCAGTATTTT. Full variable domain (outside the CDR3, taken from reference TRBV14 and TRBJ2-3): EAGVTQFPSHSVIEKGQTVTLRCDPISGHDNLYWYRRVMGKEIKFLLHFVKESKQDESGMPNNRFLAERTGGTYSTLKVQPAELEDSGVYFCASSQAWGPQYFGPGTRLTVL.

This clonotype was seen ten or more times. V usage is TRBV20-1 and J usage is TRBJ2-6, with 9 bases that match TRBD1. This CDR3 spans 18 amino acids. Germline lookup yields CDR1 DFQATT and CDR2 SNEGSKA (reference sequence). Trimming cost V 3 bases and J 0 bases; bases outside gene matches: 9. Written as DNA, the CDR3 is TGCAGTGCTAGGGGCGTGGGACAGGGAAACTCTGGGGCCAACGTCCTGACTTTC. Protein product: CSARGVGQGNSGANVLTF.

In this sample, this clonotype turned up a few times. This rearrangement joins TRBV10-3 to TRBJ2-7; TRBD2 is a possible D gene (5 bases). The V end lost 5 bases, the J end lost 9 bases, and 11 bases lay between the germline ends. CDR1 and CDR2 (germline): ENHRY, SYGVKD. This CDR3 contains 11 residues. The DNA for the CDR3 is TGTGCCATCAGTAGAGGGTTGGGGCAGTACTTC. This translates into CAISRGLGQYF.

This clonotype was observed many times. The CDR3 region is CASSFGEKETQYF. CDR3 DNA: TGTGCCAGCAGCTTCGGCGAGAAGGAGACCCAGTACTTC. This rearrangement joins TRBV11-2 to TRBJ2-5; D gene ambiguous. Per germline, CDR1 SGHAT and CDR2 FQNNGV. V was cut by 3 bases and J by 5 bases, with 10 bases left in between. The CDR3 is 13 amino acids.

This clonotype has more than one count but fewer than ten. This chain links TRBV20-1 with TRBJ1-2; 9 positions agree with TRBD1. Trimming at V came to 5 bases and at J to 3 bases, leaving 4 bases not matched to a gene. The CDR3 is 13 amino acids. Germline CDR1 reads DFQATT; CDR2 reads SNEGSKA (reference sequence). CDR3 nucleotides: TGCAGTGCTCGGACAGGGGATGACTATGGCTACACCTTC. Protein sequence: CSARTGDDYGYTF.

With regard to this clonotype: With a much larger clone just one base away, this may be a read error. The CDR3 loop reads CAGSLAGAGELFF. In DNA, the CDR3 is TGTGCCGGCAGCTTAGCGGGGGCCGGGGAGCTGTTTTTT. V usage is TRBV11-2 and J usage is TRBJ2-2; 9 positions match TRBD2. The CDR3 runs 13 residues. Germline V gene sequence: CDR1 SGHAT, CDR2 FQNNGV.

This chain uses TRBV12-3 or TRBV12-4 with TRBJ2-1, with 9 nucleotides matching TRBD1. The junction had 9 bases not matched to a gene; V was cut back by 5 bases and J by 1 base. The CDR3 has 17 amino acids. CDR3 in amino acids: CASSPQFGQGSYNEQFF. The CDR3 DNA sequence: TGTGCCAGCAGTCCACAATTCGGACAGGGGTCCTACAATGAGCAGTTCTTC.

CDR3 sequence (DNA): TGTGCCAGCAGCTTAGACGCGGGGGGGCAATACAATGAGCAGTTCTTC. Translation gives CASSLDAGGQYNEQFF. The chain links TRBV11-3 to TRBJ2-1; TRBD2 matches 9 bases. This CDR3 is 16 amino acids long. Germline-derived CDR1 and CDR2 are SGHNT and YENEEA. V lost 0 bases, J lost 4 bases, and 4 bases stayed unmatched. The full variable domain, its missing parts supplied by reference TRBV11-3 and TRBJ2-1, is EAGVVQSPRYKIIEKKQPVAFWCNPISGHNTLYWYLQNLGQGPELLIRYENEEAVDDSQLPKDRFSAERLKGVDSTLKIQPAELGDSAVYLCASSLDAGGQYNEQFFGPGTRLTVL.

This clonotype was counted a few times. The DNA of the CDR3 is TGTGCCAGCAGCTTGTATCAGGGGGATGGGGACAATGAGCAGTTCTTC. This sequence encodes CASSLYQGDGDNEQFF. The chain has TRBV5-4 and TRBJ2-1; 7 positions match TRBD1. V was clipped by 1 base and J by 5 bases; unmatched bases: 9. Germline V gene sequence: CDR1 SGHNT, CDR2 YYREEE (reference sequence). This CDR3 is built from 16 residues.